This TCR beta chain was identified in a study of somatic mutations in cytotoxic T cells in rheumatoid arthritis. As for the study in general: A 30 ml EDTA sample of patient blood was drawn right after diagnosis, before any treatment.

TCRdb's copy holds only in-frame clones and misses some; the assay was immunoSEQ multiplex PCR. The sample includes about 5,500 clones, roughly four fifths of them seen just once. The CDR3 is 12 residues long. The germline V gene encodes CDR1 WSHSY and CDR2 SAAADI. The germline V and J ends were trimmed by 8 bases and 5 bases, with 12 bases remaining between them. Overall study results and limits: An age-related increase in CD8+ clonality was seen in rheumatoid arthritis patients but not in healthy controls.

On this clone itself: Its cognate antigen is unknown.

J is TRBJ1-1 and V is TRBV10-2; D ambiguous. This clonotype was sampled from a woman aged 45-65 years with rheumatoid arthritis. The sample comprised CD8+ T cells sorted from blood. This CDR3 reads CASLGGQTEAFF. CDR3 DNA: TGCGCCAGCCTAGGAGGGCAAACTGAAGCTTTCTTT.